Shown below are 10 T cell receptor beta chains from a single sample sequenced in a study of cytomegalovirus exposure and HLA in healthy donors. PCR primers comprised 60 Vbeta and 13 Jbeta primers. Here immunoSEQ multiplex PCR was the method, and the copy in TCRdb shows in-frame clones only, minus some. Here the sample spans some 66,000 clones, roughly 80% being singletons. Sequencing used PBMCs. All receptors come from a woman between 25 and 40 years old in good health and CMV-seronegative.

This chain uses TRBV2 with TRBJ2-3; weak D call: TRBD1 (5 bases). Deletions cut 3 bases from V and 0 bases from J, with 16 bases between. Germline-derived CDR1 and CDR2 are SNHLY and FYNNEI. This CDR3 comprises 17 residues. Here the CDR3 reads CASSDLGVAFSTDTQYF. CDR3 nucleotide sequence: TGTGCCAGCAGTGATTTAGGGGTCGCCTTTAGCACAGATACGCAGTATTTT.

This clone was seen only a few times. This sequence joins TRBV6-5 and TRBJ2-2; D remains ambiguous. Germline V gene data show CDR1 as MNHEY and CDR2 as SVGAGI. The CDR3 loop spans 14 amino acids. V was pared by 5 bases and J by 3 bases, with 10 bases between. CDR3 in DNA: TGTGCCAGCAGTCCCCGCCAGGACACCGGGGAGCTGTTTTTT. It translates to CASSPRQDTGELFF.

V usage is TRBV7-2 and J usage is TRBJ1-5; the match to TRBD1 covers 8 bases. The CDR3 length is 15 residues. Germline CDR1 reads SGHTA; CDR2 reads FQGNSA. The J segment lost 0 bases and the V segment lost 5 bases, leaving 3 bases of the junction unmatched. The CDR3 sequence is CASSLQGDSNQPQHF. Here the CDR3 DNA reads TGTGCCAGCAGCCTACAGGGGGATAGCAATCAGCCCCAGCATTTT.

The V and J genes are TRBV28 and TRBJ2-2; D perhaps matches TRBD2 (6 bases). Germline V gene lookup returns CDR1 MDHEN and CDR2 SYDVKM. With 11 bases removed from V and 7 bases from J, the gap between germline ends came to 14 bases. This CDR3 has 12 residues. As DNA, the CDR3 is TGTGCCTCAGTGGAGGGACGCGGGGAGCTGTTTTTT. Encoded protein: CASVEGRGELFF.

The genes are TRBV6-1 and TRBJ2-1, with 11 bases aligning to TRBD2. V lost 7 bases to trimming and J lost 5 bases; unmatched junction nucleotides: 7. The CDR3 spans 15 residues. Germline V lookup: CDR1 MNHNS, CDR2 SASEGT. The CDR3 reads CASNPGLAVHNEQFF. The CDR3, as DNA: TGTGCCAGCAATCCGGGACTAGCGGTACACAATGAGCAGTTCTTC.

V and J are TRBV9 and TRBJ1-2, with TRBD1 matching 11 bases. Germline V CDR1 and CDR2: SGDLS, YYNGEE. J lost 1 base, V lost 0 bases, and 14 bases had no gene match. The CDR3 has 20 amino acids. The CDR3 reads CASSVGSRDRGMTNNYGYTF. For the CDR3, the DNA is TGTGCCAGCAGCGTAGGAAGTAGGGACAGGGGGATGACGAATAACTATGGCTACACCTTC.

The chain recombines TRBV28 with TRBJ2-2, with TRBD1 as a possible D gene (5 bases). The germline CDR1 and CDR2 sequences are MDHEN and SYDVKM. V lost 6 bases to trimming and J lost 0 bases, with 8 bases between them. The CDR3 loop spans 14 amino acids. CDR3 nucleotide sequence: TGTGCCAGCAGGGAAGGGGCGAACACCGGGGAGCTGTTTTTT. It translates to CASREGANTGELFF.

A few counts support this clone. A read error is possible here, since a much larger clone lies one base away. The genes are TRBV6-4 and TRBJ1-1, with 8 bases fitting TRBD1. CDR1 is MRHNA and CDR2 is SNTAGT in the germline V gene. The CDR3 is 14 residues long. The V and J ends lost 6 bases and 1 base, in that order; junction bases with no gene match: 4. CDR3 sequence: CASSTGQGNTEAFF. CDR3 sequence (DNA): TGTGCCAGCAGCACCGGACAGGGGAACACTGAAGCTTTCTTT.

The rearrangement links TRBV6-1 to TRBJ2-3, with D possibly TRBD2 on 7 matching bases. The germline V gene has CDR1 MNHNS and CDR2 SASEGT. This CDR3 comprises 17 residues. V lost 3 bases, J lost 3 bases, and 19 bases lay in between. CDR3 DNA sequence: TGTGCCAGCAGTGAGCTACGCGGGGGCGGAGGGACAGATACGCAGTATTTT. This gives the protein CASSELRGGGGTDTQYF.

The genes are TRBV6-6 and TRBJ2-1, with D possibly TRBD2 on 5 matching bases. V gave up 3 bases and J gave up 8 bases, with 11 bases separating them. Germline V CDR1 and CDR2: MNHNY, SVGAGI (reference sequence). The CDR3 loop spans 13 amino acids. CDR3 nucleotides: TGTGCCAGCAGTTATTCGGGGTCCGATGAGCAGTTCTTC. Residues: CASSYSGSDEQFF.